The 21 T cell receptor beta chains presented below share a single source sample, sequenced in a study of blood T cell repertoires in COVID-19. Measured with immunoSEQ multiplex PCR; TCRdb has only the in-frame clones, and not every one. The sample lists more than 350,000 clones, 70% to 90% seen once, with roughly 1.4% in the top ten. The material sequenced was PBMCs or T cells enriched from blood (not recorded which). Receptor source: a woman aged 18-29 years who had been exposed to COVID-19.

This clone has only one observation. The rearrangement uses TRBV6-1 and TRBJ1-1; D call uncertain. Germline V CDR1 and CDR2: MNHNS, SASEGT. The CDR3 totals 12 residues. The V and J ends lost 7 bases and 5 bases respectively, with 11 bases between them. The CDR3 region is CASTTAGTEAFF. In DNA, the CDR3 is TGTGCCAGCACCACAGCGGGGACTGAAGCTTTCTTT.

The chain combines TRBV9 with TRBJ2-2, with 10 bases that match TRBD1. CDR1 and CDR2 from the germline V gene are SGDLS and YYNGEE. Unmatched junction bases numbered 10, after V lost 0 bases and J lost 5 bases. This CDR3 region has 18 residues. CDR3 sequence (DNA): TGTGCCAGCAGCGTAGTGCCACGGGACAGGGGATGGACCGGGGAGCTGTTTTTT. It translates to CASSVVPRDRGWTGELFF.

The chain links TRBV6-5 to TRBJ2-5, with D possibly matching TRBD2 (5 bases). The V end was cut by 4 bases, the J end by 5 bases, with 11 bases between. The CDR3 spans 13 residues. Per the germline V gene, CDR1 is MNHEY and CDR2 is SVGAGI. CDR3 loop: CASSFTRRETQYF. CDR3 sequence (DNA): TGTGCCAGCAGTTTTACTAGACGGGAGACCCAGTACTTC.

The chain couples TRBV27 to TRBJ2-7; 11 bases are shared with TRBD2. Losses at the gene ends were 3 bases for V and 6 bases for J; bases not matched to a gene: 7. From germline, CDR1 is MNHEY and CDR2 SMNVEV (reference sequence). CDR3 length: 15 amino acids. The CDR3 bases are TGTGCCAGCAGTTTTGGGGGGCTAGCGGGAGGCGAGCAGTACTTC. Its translation is CASSFGGLAGGEQYF.

The gene calls are TRBV5-4 and TRBJ2-5; 10 positions agree with TRBD2. The CDR3 is made up of 16 amino acids. Trimming at V came to 4 bases and at J to 3 bases, leaving 9 bases not matched to a gene. Germline-derived CDR1 and CDR2 are SGHNT and YYREEE (reference sequence). The CDR3 nucleotides are TGTGCCAGCAGCCCGCCGAGAGCGGGGGGGAAAGAGACCCAGTACTTC. Protein product: CASSPPRAGGKETQYF.

The genes are TRBV5-1 and TRBJ2-5; D may be TRBD1 (5 bases). Germline V gives CDR1 SGHRS, CDR2 YFSETQ. The CDR3 runs to 16 residues. The V end lost 5 bases, the J end lost 1 base, and 18 bases lay between the germline ends. This chain's CDR3 is CASRSDPRAFQETQYF. The CDR3 coding sequence is TGCGCCAGCAGATCCGACCCCAGGGCGTTCCAAGAGACCCAGTACTTC.

This rearrangement joins TRBV9 to TRBJ2-5; no firm D call. V lost 0 bases and J 5 bases, leaving 11 bases between the germline ends. Germline V gene lookup returns CDR1 SGDLS and CDR2 YYNGEE. CDR3 length equals 14 residues. Here the CDR3 DNA reads TGTGCCAGCAGCGTAGAGGCAGGCTGGGAGACCCAGTACTTC. Residues: CASSVEAGWETQYF.

J is TRBJ2-3 and V is TRBV10-1; 14 bases align to TRBD2. Germline V CDR1 and CDR2: WNHNN, SYGVQD (reference sequence). V lost 4 bases to trimming and J lost 4 bases; unmatched junction nucleotides: 13. This CDR3 is 19 amino acids long. The CDR3 spells CASSGAPGLAGVSADTQYF. CDR3 sequence (DNA): TGCGCCAGCAGTGGCGCACCGGGACTAGCGGGAGTTTCGGCAGATACGCAGTATTTT.

In regard to this clone: A read error may explain this, as a much larger clone is one base away. This same CDR3 is encoded by further DNA sequences in the sample. The gene calls are TRBV28 and TRBJ1-1; the D is unclear. Looked up from germline, CDR1 is MDHEN and CDR2 is SYDVKM. The CDR3 has 12 residues. V was pared by 3 bases and J by 5 bases, with 7 bases between. CDR3 bases: TGTGCCAGCAGTTTCGGAGGGACTGAAGCTTTCTTT. It translates to CASSFGGTEAFF.

The J gene is TRBJ1-6, the V gene TRBV27, with a possible D match to TRBD1 (5 bases). CDR3 length: 15 residues. Germline V gene data show CDR1 as MNHEY and CDR2 as SMNVEV (reference sequence). Trimming took 2 bases from V and 4 from J, leaving 9 bases between them. The CDR3 DNA follows: TGTGCCAGCAGTTTAGGGGCGGTGTATAATTCACCCCTCCACTTT. Protein product: CASSLGAVYNSPLHF.

The rearrangement links TRBV7-3 to TRBJ2-3, with 10 bases lining up with TRBD2. There are 17 residues in the CDR3. V trimming: 4 bases; J trimming: 5 bases; junction bases outside the gene matches: 12. CDR1 is SGHTA, CDR2 FQGTGA, per germline. The chain's CDR3 is CASSWSGSGGAKDTQYF. The CDR3 coding sequence is TGTGCCAGCAGCTGGTCTGGGAGCGGGGGGGCCAAAGATACGCAGTATTTT.

In nucleotides, the CDR3 is TGTGCCAGTGCAATATGGACAGGGTCGGATTCACCCCTCCACTTT. Translated, it gives CASAIWTGSDSPLHF. V and J are TRBV5-4 and TRBJ1-6, with 8 bases aligning to TRBD1. The CDR3 has 15 amino acids. The V segment lost 8 bases and the J segment 8 bases; nucleotides outside the gene matches: 12. The germline V gene encodes CDR1 SGHNT and CDR2 YYREEE (reference sequence).

This clone was detected once. V gene TRBV4-3 combines with J gene TRBJ1-6, with TRBD1 identical over 8 bases. Germline V gives CDR1 LGHNA, CDR2 YSLEER. The CDR3 has 16 amino acids. With 0 bases clipped from V and 10 bases from J, the junction kept 8 bases outside the gene matches. The CDR3 DNA follows: TGCGCCAGCAGCCAAGATCCCGGACAGGGTTCGTCACCCCTCCACTTT. The encoded protein is CASSQDPGQGSSPLHF.

This chain links TRBV29-1 with TRBJ2-1; 10 bases fit TRBD2. Germline assignment: CDR1 SQVTM and CDR2 ANQGSEA. V lost 3 bases to trimming and J lost 4 bases; unmatched junction nucleotides: 6. The CDR3 is 15 amino acids. The CDR3 protein is CSVEFGLAAYNEQFF. CDR3 nucleotides: TGCAGCGTTGAGTTCGGACTAGCGGCTTACAATGAGCAGTTCTTC.

The rearrangement uses TRBV28 and TRBJ2-1, with 7 bases identical to TRBD2. This CDR3 contains 17 residues. With V trimmed by 5 bases and J by 5 bases, 15 bases remained unmatched. CDR1 is MDHEN, CDR2 SYDVKM, per germline. Written as DNA, the CDR3 is TGTGCCAGCAGTCACATCCTTCGAGCGGGATCACACAATGAGCAGTTCTTC. It yields the protein CASSHILRAGSHNEQFF.

This clone has more than one count but fewer than ten. The chain is built from TRBV27 and TRBJ2-3, with 9 bases matching TRBD2. The trim removed 2 bases at V and 5 bases at J, leaving 17 bases unmatched. Germline V gene lookup returns CDR1 MNHEY and CDR2 SMNVEV (reference sequence). CDR3 length: 19 amino acids. The CDR3 protein is CASSLRASGAIWEGDTQYF. DNA for the CDR3: TGTGCCAGCAGTTTACGAGCTAGCGGGGCGATTTGGGAGGGAGATACGCAGTATTTT.

The chain uses TRBV18 and TRBJ2-6; 9 bases match TRBD1. This CDR3 comprises 18 residues. Trimming cost V 3 bases and J 0 bases; bases outside gene matches: 6. Germline CDR1 is KGHSH and CDR2 is LQKENI. The CDR3 DNA follows: TGTGCCAGCTCACCGACCGGGACAGGGTACTCTGGGGCCAACGTCCTGACTTTC. Its protein is CASSPTGTGYSGANVLTF.

This clone was seen just once. This chain links TRBV5-5 with TRBJ1-4; TRBD1 matches at 10 bases. Germline loops: CDR1 SGHKS, CDR2 YYEKEE (reference sequence). V lost 2 bases to trimming and J lost 3 bases; unmatched junction nucleotides: 1. The CDR3 totals 15 residues. This CDR3 reads CASSFDRGPNEKLFF. The CDR3 nucleotides read TGTGCCAGCAGCTTCGACAGGGGGCCTAATGAAAAACTGTTTTTT.

On this clone itself: Within the sample, other DNA sequences also encode this same CDR3. This sequence joins TRBV7-9 and TRBJ2-7; D is ambiguous. Germline CDR1 SEHNR, CDR2 FQNEAQ (reference sequence). V lost 5 bases and J 3 bases, leaving 5 bases between the germline ends. The CDR3 runs 11 residues. CDR3: CASSPSYEQYF. Written as DNA, the CDR3 is TGTGCCAGCAGCCCGAGCTACGAGCAGTACTTC.

The chain links TRBV6-5 to TRBJ1-1; D perhaps matches TRBD1 (5 bases). The CDR3 runs to 12 residues. V dropped 3 bases and J dropped 10 bases, with 12 bases sitting between them. Germline V gene lookup returns CDR1 MNHEY and CDR2 SVGAGI. Written as DNA, the CDR3 is TGTGCCAGCAGTTATCGAGGAGACAGAGCTTTCTTT. It yields the protein CASSYRGDRAFF.

This clone was found once. The rearrangement joins TRBV15 to TRBJ2-1, with D possibly TRBD2 on 6 matching bases. In germline, CDR1 is LNHNV, CDR2 YYDKDF (reference sequence). Trimming removed 5 bases from V and 4 bases from J, with 21 bases in between. This CDR3 comprises 17 residues. CDR3 region: CATSPPRGGTLYNEQFF. CDR3 DNA: TGTGCCACCAGCCCCCCCCGAGGCGGGACGTTATACAATGAGCAGTTCTTC.